The source of this T cell receptor (beta chain) is a study of blood T cell repertoires in COVID-19. Overall study: The study drew acute and convalescent COVID-19 samples from the United States, Italy and Spain.

Original processing methods: Researchers report that nucleated cell counts were estimated from reference gene primer amplification. Method: immunoSEQ multiplex PCR; TCRdb's copy keeps in-frame clones and lacks some. Clone size and the V and J calls come from that table; the DNA yielded D and trimming. The sample shows about 120,000 clones, around 87% of them seen only once. This clone was counted a single time. The CDR3 has 16 amino acids. CDR1 and CDR2 (germline): MNHEY, SMNVEV (reference sequence). The V gene lost 7 bases and the J gene lost 4 bases, with 22 bases spanning the gap. This clonotype was sampled from a human donor in a cohort sampled during active COVID-19. The chain carries TRBV27 and TRBJ1-2; tentative D call: TRBD1 (6 bases). The sample comprised peripheral blood. The CDR3 here is CASTARSGARFYGYTF. Written as DNA, the CDR3 is TGTGCCAGCACGGCCCGCTCAGGGGCGCGGTTCTATGGCTACACCTTC.